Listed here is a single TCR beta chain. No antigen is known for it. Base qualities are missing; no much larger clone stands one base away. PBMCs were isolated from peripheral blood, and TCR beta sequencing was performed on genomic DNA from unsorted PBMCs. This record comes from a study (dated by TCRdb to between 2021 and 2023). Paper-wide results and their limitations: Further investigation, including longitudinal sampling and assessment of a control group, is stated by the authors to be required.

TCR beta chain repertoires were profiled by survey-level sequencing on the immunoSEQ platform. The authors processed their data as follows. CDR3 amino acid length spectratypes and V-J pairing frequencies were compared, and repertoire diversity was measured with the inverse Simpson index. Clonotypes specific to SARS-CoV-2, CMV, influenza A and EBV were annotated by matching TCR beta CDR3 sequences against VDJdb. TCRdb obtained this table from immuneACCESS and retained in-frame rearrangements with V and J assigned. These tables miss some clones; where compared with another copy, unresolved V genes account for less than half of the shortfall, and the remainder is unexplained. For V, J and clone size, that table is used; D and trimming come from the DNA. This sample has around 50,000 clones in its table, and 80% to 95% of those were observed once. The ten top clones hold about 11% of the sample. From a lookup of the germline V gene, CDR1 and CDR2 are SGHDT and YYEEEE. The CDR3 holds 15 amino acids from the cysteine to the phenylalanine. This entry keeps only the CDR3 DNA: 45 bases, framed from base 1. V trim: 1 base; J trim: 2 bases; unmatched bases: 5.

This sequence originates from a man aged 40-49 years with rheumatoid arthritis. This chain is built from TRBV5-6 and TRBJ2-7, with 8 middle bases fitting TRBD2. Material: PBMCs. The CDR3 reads CASSLPGSGTYEQYF. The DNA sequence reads TGTGCCAGCAGCTTGCCGGGTAGCGGGACCTACGAGCAGTACTTC.